Given below is one T cell receptor (beta chain) in context. Its cognate antigen is unknown. Positively selected for CCR7, the CD45RO-negative cells used as naive CD8 cells excluded terminally differentiated effector memory CD45RA+ cells. The sample comes from a study of shared clonotypes between healthy human individuals. Study observations and caveats: Some naive CD4 clonotypes, about 5%, turned up in common across a few donors.

TCRdb keeps only in-frame clones here, not all; method: immunoSEQ multiplex PCR. The sample lists around 2.1 million clones; roughly 91% were seen once. The receptor comes from a young man in good health. Some clones in this sample may be carry-over from other donors' samples. Sequences were obtained from naive CD8+ T cells from PBMCs.

CDR3 sequence reads: CASSFLREGTDTQYF. The CDR3 bases are TGTGCCAGCAGCTTTCTGCGGGAGGGCACAGATACGCAGTATTTT. The chain employs TRBV5-6 and TRBJ2-3, with TRBD2 identical over 8 bases. The V and J ends lost 2 bases and 1 base, in that order; junction bases with no gene match: 3. This CDR3 is 15 amino acids long. The germline CDR1 and CDR2 sequences are SGHDT and YYEEEE. The full variable domain, with the rest looked up from reference TRBV5-6 and TRBJ2-3, is DAGVTQSPTHLIKTRGQQVTLRCSPKSGHDTVSWYQQALGQGPQFIFQYYEEEERQRGNFPDRFSGHQFPNYSSELNVNALLLGDSALYLCASSFLREGTDTQYFGPGTRLTVL.